Below are 9 T cell receptor beta chains sequenced from a single sample in a study of T cells in Graves' hyperthyroidism and ophthalmopathy. RNA transcripts were the template for amplifying TCR beta CDR3 regions. RT-PCR in the first round (using the HTBI primer set) targeted the TCR CDR3. TCRdb reanalysed the multiplex PCR reads using MiXCR and keeps one entry per CDR3 protein. The table has approximately 870,000 distinct CDR3 sequences, 38% seen once; the top ten hold 8.9%. Sequencing was carried out using blood. The origin of the receptors is a man younger than 35 with Graves' hyperthyroidism.

In this sample, this clonotype turned up many times. This rearrangement joins TRBV29-1 to TRBJ1-2, with D possibly matching TRBD1 (5 bases). V was cut by 2 bases and J by 5 bases, with 21 bases left in between. Per the germline V gene, CDR1 is SQVTM and CDR2 is ANQGSEA. The CDR3 is made up of 16 amino acids. CDR3: CSVENAGRAGEYGYTF. The CDR3 region has the DNA TGCAGCGTTGAAAATGCGGGCAGGGCGGGAGAATATGGCTACACCTTC.

The gene calls are TRBV5-1 and TRBJ1-5; D unclear. The CDR3 is 12 residues long. From germline, CDR1 is SGHRS and CDR2 YFSETQ. The germline V and J ends were trimmed by 4 bases and 7 bases, with 9 bases remaining between them. In DNA form, the CDR3 reads TGCGCCAGCAGCCGGAGGGTCCAGCCCCAGCATTTT. Its translation is CASSRRVQPQHF.

This rearrangement joins TRBV5-1 to TRBJ2-7; 12 bases align to TRBD2. Germline CDR1 SGHRS, CDR2 YFSETQ. The CDR3 extends over 16 amino acids. The trim removed 0 bases at V and 5 bases at J, leaving 6 bases unmatched. Written as DNA, the CDR3 is TGCGCCAGCAGCTTGGAAGCTAGCGGGAGGGCCCACGAGCAGTACTTC. This encodes CASSLEASGRAHEQYF.

This rearrangement joins TRBV14 to TRBJ2-7; D uncertain. The germline V and J ends were trimmed by 8 bases and 1 base, with 15 bases remaining between them. The length of the CDR3 is 14 residues. Looked up from germline, CDR1 is SGHDN and CDR2 is FVKESK. The CDR3 DNA sequence: TGTGCCAGCTCGGGCAGCATTAGGTCCTACGAGCAGTACTTC. It translates to CASSGSIRSYEQYF. Full variable domain (remainder filled in from reference TRBV14 and TRBJ2-7): EAGVTQFPSHSVIEKGQTVTLRCDPISGHDNLYWYRRVMGKEIKFLLHFVKESKQDESGMPNNRFLAERTGGTYSTLKVQPAELEDSGVYFCASSGSIRSYEQYFGPGTRLTVT.

V is TRBV7-2 and J is TRBJ1-6; no reliable D call. V was pared by 11 bases and J by 6 bases, with 11 bases between. The germline V gene encodes CDR1 SGHTA and CDR2 FQGNSA. This CDR3 has 12 residues. The CDR3 DNA follows: TGTGCCTGGGCCCCGGGTAATTCACCCCTCCACTTT. Translated, it gives CAWAPGNSPLHF.

The chain has TRBV20-1 and TRBJ1-4, with TRBD1 as a possible D gene (6 bases). CDR1 is DFQATT, CDR2 SNEGSKA, per germline (reference sequence). The CDR3 extends over 14 amino acids. V was cut by 2 bases and J by 6 bases, with 13 bases left in between. CDR3 DNA sequence: TGCAGTGCTAGACCCGGACAGCCGTATGAAAAACTGTTTTTT. As protein: CSARPGQPYEKLFF.

The chain links TRBV20-1 to TRBJ1-1; D gene ambiguous. CDR3 length: 13 amino acids. Germline V gene lookup returns CDR1 DFQATT and CDR2 SNEGSKA (reference sequence). V was pared by 0 bases and J by 5 bases, with 10 bases between. The CDR3 loop is CSARDEGQTEAFF. CDR3 DNA: TGCAGTGCTAGAGATGAAGGGCAGACTGAAGCTTTCTTT.

Only a few counts were recorded for this clonotype. The V gene is TRBV4-3, the J gene TRBJ1-2; weak D call: TRBD1 (5 bases). The CDR3 contains 15 residues. Trimming shortened V by 0 bases and J by 8 bases, and 16 bases separated the two germline ends. The V gene's germline CDR1 is LGHNA and CDR2 YSLEER. The CDR3 is CASSQDRFGGNGYTF. The CDR3 DNA sequence: TGCGCCAGCAGCCAAGATCGGTTTGGGGGGAACGGCTACACCTTC.

This clonotype was counted ten times or more. The J gene is TRBJ1-2, the V gene TRBV10-3; D might be TRBD1 (5 bases). Germline V gives CDR1 ENHRY, CDR2 SYGVKD. The CDR3 sequence is 16 residues long. The V gene lost 2 bases and the J gene lost 7 bases, with 20 bases spanning the gap. The CDR3 region has the DNA TGTGCCATCAGTGAGCCGGGGGGGACTTCTAAGGCTGGCTACACCTTC. Protein: CAISEPGGTSKAGYTF.